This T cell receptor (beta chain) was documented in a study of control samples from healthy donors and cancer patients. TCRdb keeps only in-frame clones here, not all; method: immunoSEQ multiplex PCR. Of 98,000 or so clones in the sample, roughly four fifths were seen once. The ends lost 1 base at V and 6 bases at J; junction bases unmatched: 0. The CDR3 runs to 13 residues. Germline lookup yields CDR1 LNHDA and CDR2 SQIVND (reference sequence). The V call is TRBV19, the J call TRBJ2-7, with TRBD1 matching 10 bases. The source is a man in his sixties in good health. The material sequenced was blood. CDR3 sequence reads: CASSIGQGAEQYF. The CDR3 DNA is TGTGCCAGTAGTATAGGACAGGGGGCCGAGCAGTACTTC.